One sample yielded the 6 T cell receptor beta chains listed below, sequenced in a study of CD8 T cells in Susac syndrome. Random hexamers were used to reverse transcribe the RNA input (about 0.45 to 1 ug). TCRdb independently ran MiXCR on the immunoSEQ multiplex PCR reads; one entry per CDR3 protein. This sample has 100,000 or so distinct CDR3 sequences, with about 95% found just once. Material: CD8+ T cells from PBMCs. These receptors originate from a human donor with Susac syndrome.

This clonotype was recorded once. The chain carries TRBV7-9 and TRBJ2-3, with D possibly being TRBD2 (6 bases). The germline CDR1 and CDR2 sequences are SEHNR and FQNEAQ (reference sequence). Trimming took off 5 bases at V and 1 base at J, with 16 bases between the two ends. CDR3 length: 16 residues. CDR3 coding DNA: TGTGCCAGCAGCCCTCGAAGTAGCGGACGCACAGATACGCAGTATTTT. Translated: CASSPRSSGRTDTQYF.

The chain couples TRBV29-1 to TRBJ2-7; D might be TRBD1 (5 bases). Trimming removed 6 bases from V and 7 bases from J, with 13 bases in between. The V gene's germline CDR1 is SQVTM and CDR2 ANQGSEA. The CDR3 sequence is 11 residues long. The chain's CDR3 is CSVETQGEQYF. CDR3 bases: TGCAGCGTGGAAACCCAGGGTGAGCAGTACTTC.

The V call is TRBV18, the J call TRBJ2-7, with a possible D match to TRBD2 (6 bases). V dropped 3 bases and J dropped 6 bases, with 15 bases sitting between them. Per the germline V gene, CDR1 is KGHSH and CDR2 is LQKENI. This CDR3 spans 14 amino acids. DNA of the CDR3: TGTGCCAGCTCACCCTCCGGCGGGGCCGGCGAGCAGTACTTC. It is translated as CASSPSGGAGEQYF.

The chain joins TRBV14 to TRBJ2-1; D is ambiguous. Trimming took 3 bases from V and 5 from J, leaving 11 bases between them. The CDR3 sequence is 14 residues long. The germline gives CDR1 SGHDN, CDR2 FVKESK. This chain's CDR3 is CASSHLGGDNEQFF. The CDR3 nucleotides are TGTGCCAGCAGCCATCTTGGTGGCGACAATGAGCAGTTCTTC.

V is TRBV5-1 and J is TRBJ1-6, with 8 positions matching TRBD1. Germline lookup yields CDR1 SGHRS and CDR2 YFSETQ. V was pared by 4 bases and J by 0 bases, with 9 bases of the junction left unmatched. The CDR3 is 18 amino acids. The CDR3 loop reads CASSHTGGASSYNSPLHF. CDR3 DNA: TGCGCCAGCAGCCACACAGGGGGTGCTAGCTCCTATAATTCACCCCTCCACTTT.

This chain's CDR3 is CSVGLAADTQYF. CDR3 sequence (DNA): TGCAGCGTGGGCCTCGCGGCCGATACGCAGTATTTT. The chain joins TRBV29-1 to TRBJ2-3; D unresolved. The CDR3 is 12 amino acids. Trimming removed 6 bases at V and 6 bases at J, with 13 bases between. CDR1 is SQVTM and CDR2 is ANQGSEA in the germline V gene.